The 27 T cell receptor beta chains below were found in one sample sequenced in a study of cytomegalovirus exposure and HLA in healthy donors. The PCR contained 60 Vbeta and 13 Jbeta primers. Sequencing used immunoSEQ multiplex PCR; TCRdb keeps in-frame clones, though not all of them. The repertoire holds roughly 120,000 clones, with about 79% as singletons. The sample consisted of PBMCs. The receptors stem from a man aged 25-45 years in good health and CMV-seropositive.

This rearrangement joins TRBV6-6 to TRBJ1-5; a weak D match, TRBD1 (5 bases). V lost 0 bases and J 0 bases, leaving 9 bases between the germline ends. The CDR3 has 16 residues. CDR1 is MNHNY and CDR2 is SVGAGI in the germline V gene (reference sequence). The CDR3 bases are TGTGCCAGCAGTTACTCGCGGCAGGGTAGCAATCAGCCCCAGCATTTT. It encodes CASSYSRQGSNQPQHF.

Details on this clone: One junction end does not reproduce the germline sequence, and a read error may be involved. This rearrangement joins TRBV28 to TRBJ1-5, with D perhaps matching TRBD1 (6 bases). CDR3 length: 15 residues. Germline CDR1 reads MDHEN; CDR2 reads SYDVKM. CDR3 sequence: CASSPGTLNNQSQHF. The CDR3 DNA follows: TGTGCCAGCAGTCCCGGGACACTAAACAATCAGTCCCAGCATTTT.

This chain joins TRBV7-9 and TRBJ2-1; TRBD2 agrees at 8 bases. Losses at the gene ends were 2 bases for V and 5 bases for J; bases not matched to a gene: 8. The CDR3 is 16 amino acids. The V gene's germline CDR1 is SEHNR and CDR2 FQNEAQ (reference sequence). This chain's CDR3 is CASSLIPGGPNNEQFF. CDR3 sequence (DNA): TGTGCCAGCAGCTTAATTCCGGGAGGGCCCAACAATGAGCAGTTCTTC.

The CDR3 spells CAISTTGETQYF. CDR3 in DNA: TGTGCCATCAGTACGACAGGGGAGACCCAGTACTTC. V and J are TRBV10-3 and TRBJ2-5; 7 bases match TRBD1. Looked up from germline, CDR1 is ENHRY and CDR2 is SYGVKD. The CDR3 loop spans 12 amino acids. The trim removed 5 bases at V and 5 bases at J, leaving 2 bases unmatched.

The gene calls are TRBV4-1 and TRBJ1-5; the D gene is possibly TRBD1 (6 bases). The germline V gene has CDR1 MGHRA and CDR2 YSYEKL. Trimming cost V 1 base and J 3 bases, with 10 bases left between them. The CDR3 runs to 15 residues. CDR3 loop: CASSQGTVLNQPQHF. The CDR3, as DNA: TGCGCCAGCAGCCAAGGGACAGTTCTCAATCAGCCCCAGCATTTT.

On this clone: The junction does not match germline at one end; this may be a read error. The chain's CDR3 is CSSSLPGQGIASEKLFF. CDR3 bases: TGTTCCAGCAGCTTACCGGGACAGGGGATAGCTAGTGAAAAACTGTTTTTT. This chain joins TRBV7-9 and TRBJ1-4; TRBD1 agrees at 10 bases. Germline V gene data show CDR1 as SEHNR and CDR2 as FQNEAQ (reference sequence). CDR3 length equals 17 residues.

This chain uses TRBV29-1 with TRBJ2-7; D may be TRBD1 (5 bases). Germline values: CDR1 SQVTM, CDR2 ANQGSEA. V was pared by 1 base and J by 3 bases, with 7 bases between. The CDR3 is 12 residues long. CDR3 nucleotides: TGCAGCGTTGAAGGACAGAACTACGAGCAGTACTTC. This encodes CSVEGQNYEQYF.

This sequence joins TRBV4-3 and TRBJ2-5; TRBD2 matches 8 bases. Germline V gives CDR1 LGHNA, CDR2 YSLEER. The CDR3 runs to 17 residues. Trimming took 0 bases from V and 4 from J; bases not matched to a gene: 10. The CDR3 reads CASSQEWLGAGGETQYF. In nucleotides, the CDR3 is TGCGCCAGCAGCCAAGAGTGGCTTGGCGCGGGGGGAGAGACCCAGTACTTC.

V usage is TRBV28 and J usage is TRBJ1-5; D is undetermined. Germline CDR1 MDHEN, CDR2 SYDVKM. The CDR3 runs to 13 residues. Trimming removed 6 bases from V and 5 bases from J, with 11 bases in between. CDR3 sequence: CASRISGYQPQHF. The CDR3 region has the DNA TGTGCCAGCAGGATCTCGGGGTATCAGCCCCAGCATTTT.

The chain carries TRBV6-5 and TRBJ1-1; 8 nucleotides match TRBD1. Germline assignment: CDR1 MNHEY and CDR2 SVGAGI. CDR3 length: 15 amino acids. The junction had 6 bases not matched to a gene; V was cut back by 5 bases and J by 1 base. CDR3 residues: CASSTSGTGNTEAFF. For the CDR3, the DNA is TGTGCCAGCAGTACCTCCGGGACAGGGAACACTGAAGCTTTCTTT.

The chain links TRBV11-2 to TRBJ2-2, with unresolved D. The germline V and J ends were trimmed by 8 bases and 4 bases, with 8 bases remaining between them. CDR1 is SGHAT and CDR2 is FQNNGV in the germline V gene. This CDR3 is 12 amino acids long. The CDR3 DNA is TGTGCCAGCCGTGGAGTCACCGGGGAGCTGTTTTTT. Translating gives CASRGVTGELFF.

The chain carries TRBV5-1 and TRBJ1-4; 7 bases align to TRBD1. The germline V gene encodes CDR1 SGHRS and CDR2 YFSETQ. The ends lost 4 bases at V and 0 bases at J; junction bases unmatched: 6. This CDR3 is built from 16 residues. DNA of the CDR3: TGCGCCAGCAGCCCGGCGGGACAGCCAACTAATGAAAAACTGTTTTTT. Translated: CASSPAGQPTNEKLFF.

The rearrangement links TRBV6-5 to TRBJ2-1, with 9 nucleotides matching TRBD1. The CDR3 runs to 16 residues. The V segment lost 4 bases and the J segment 7 bases; nucleotides outside the gene matches: 11. Germline CDR1 MNHEY, CDR2 SVGAGI. For the CDR3, the DNA is TGTGCCAGCAGTTCCCAGTCCGGGACAGGGTATAATGAGCAGTTCTTC. Amino acid sequence: CASSSQSGTGYNEQFF.

This chain uses TRBV5-1 with TRBJ2-5, with 8 positions matching TRBD2. Germline V gene data show CDR1 as SGHRS and CDR2 as YFSETQ. This CDR3 comprises 15 residues. With V trimmed by 2 bases and J by 2 bases, 5 bases remained unmatched. The DNA for the CDR3 is TGCGCCAGCAGCTTTGGAGCGGGGGTACAAGAGACCCAGTACTTC. Translating gives CASSFGAGVQETQYF.

This chain uses TRBV4-3 with TRBJ1-5, with a possible D match to TRBD1 (6 bases). Germline lookup yields CDR1 LGHNA and CDR2 YSLEER. V gave up 5 bases and J gave up 5 bases, with 19 bases separating them. This CDR3 spans 16 amino acids. This CDR3 reads CASSSEYRVGDQPQHF. The CDR3 DNA reads TGCGCCAGCAGCAGCGAATACAGGGTCGGGGATCAGCCCCAGCATTTT.

This chain links TRBV9 with TRBJ2-7; 7 bases are a match to TRBD1. This CDR3 is built from 16 residues. Germline assignment: CDR1 SGDLS and CDR2 YYNGEE. V was clipped by 0 bases and J by 2 bases; unmatched bases: 8. This CDR3 is CASSVASQGIPYEQYF. As DNA, the CDR3 is TGTGCCAGCAGCGTAGCTTCACAGGGGATTCCCTACGAGCAGTACTTC.

This chain connects TRBV30 to TRBJ1-4, with 9 bases fitting TRBD1. The CDR3 has 14 amino acids. Germline CDR1 is GTSNPN and CDR2 is SVGIG (reference sequence). V trimming: 2 bases; J trimming: 7 bases; junction bases outside the gene matches: 5. The CDR3 region is CAWSLTGGFEKLFF. CDR3 bases: TGTGCCTGGAGTCTAACAGGGGGCTTTGAAAAACTGTTTTTT.

J is TRBJ2-1 and V is TRBV7-3, with TRBD2 matching 12 bases. J was trimmed by 7 bases and V by 2 bases; bases with no gene match: 0. Germline loops: CDR1 SGHTA, CDR2 FQGTGA. This CDR3 region has 14 residues. The CDR3 loop is CASSLGTSGNEQFF. Here the CDR3 DNA reads TGTGCCAGCAGCTTAGGGACTAGCGGGAATGAGCAGTTCTTC. The full variable domain, its missing parts supplied by reference TRBV7-3 and TRBJ2-1, is GAGVSQTPSNKVTEKGKYVELRCDPISGHTALYWYRQSLGQGPEFLIYFQGTGAADDSGLPNDRFFAVRPEGSVSTLKIQRTERGDSAVYLCASSLGTSGNEQFFGPGTRLTVL.

The J gene is TRBJ2-7, the V gene TRBV6-5; D remains ambiguous. CDR1 is MNHEY, CDR2 SVGAGI, per germline. The CDR3 has 11 residues. Trimming left V 6 bases short and J 3 bases short, with 6 bases between. CDR3 nucleotide sequence: TGTGCCAGCAGACAGTACTACGAGCAGTACTTC. It codes for CASRQYYEQYF.

Only a few counts were recorded for this clone. The germline gene is not matched at one end of the junction; a read error may be the cause. V and J are TRBV7-9 and TRBJ1-2; no reliable D call. CDR1 and CDR2 (germline): SEHNR, FQNEAQ (reference sequence). The CDR3 runs to 14 residues. In DNA form, the CDR3 reads TGTTCCAGCAGCTTAAGTGCAGATAACTATGGCTACACCTTC. Amino acid sequence: CSSSLSADNYGYTF. Together with reference TRBV7-9 and TRBJ1-2, the CDR3 gives the full variable domain: DTGVSQNPRHKITKRGQNVTFRCDPISEHNRLYWYRQTLGQGPEFLTYFQNEAQLEKSRLLSDRFSAERPKGSFSTLEIQRTEQGDSAMYLCSSSLSADNYGYTFGSGTRLTVV.

The chain uses TRBV4-1 and TRBJ2-7, with TRBD1 identical over 11 bases. Looked up from germline, CDR1 is MGHRA and CDR2 is YSYEKL. The CDR3 has 15 amino acids. V was clipped by 4 bases and J by 7 bases; unmatched bases: 9. In DNA form, the CDR3 reads TGCGCCAGCAGCCGTCCCGGGACAGGGGGGAGAGAGCAGTACTTC. This sequence encodes CASSRPGTGGREQYF.

The chain is built from TRBV4-3 and TRBJ1-5; 11 bases line up with TRBD1. Unmatched junction bases numbered 3, after V lost 0 bases and J lost 5 bases. Germline CDR1 is LGHNA and CDR2 is YSLEER. This CDR3 region has 16 residues. The CDR3, as DNA: TGCGCCAGCAGCCAAGATTTGGGACAGGGGGATCAGCCCCAGCATTTT. As protein: CASSQDLGQGDQPQHF.

This clone was picked up a small number of times. This CDR3 is also generated by other DNA sequences in the sample. This chain joins TRBV6-5 and TRBJ2-3; possible D gene TRBD1, 6 bases. The V gene lost 5 bases and the J gene lost 2 bases, with 8 bases spanning the gap. The germline gives CDR1 MNHEY, CDR2 SVGAGI. The CDR3 loop spans 13 amino acids. The CDR3 sequence: CASSTGFTDTQYF. DNA for the CDR3: TGTGCCAGCAGTACAGGGTTCACAGATACGCAGTATTTT.

This chain links TRBV7-2 with TRBJ2-2, with D uncertain. CDR3 size: 13 residues. Germline lookup yields CDR1 SGHTA and CDR2 FQGNSA. Trimming pared 4 bases from V and 8 bases from J, leaving 11 bases between. The CDR3 sequence is CASSSSLGGELFF. The CDR3 DNA sequence: TGTGCCAGCAGCTCTTCCCTCGGGGGGGAGCTGTTTTTT.

CDR3 coding DNA: TGTGCCAGCAGTTTATTGGGACAGGGCTACGAGCAGTACTTC. Its translation: CASSLLGQGYEQYF. The chain is built from TRBV27 and TRBJ2-7; 9 bases agree with TRBD1. V lost 1 base, J lost 3 bases, and 1 base stayed unmatched. CDR3 length equals 14 residues. Germline loops: CDR1 MNHEY, CDR2 SMNVEV (reference sequence).

The chain uses TRBV15 and TRBJ2-7; TRBD2 is a possible D gene (5 bases). The length of the CDR3 is 15 residues. The germline gives CDR1 LNHNV, CDR2 YYDKDF (reference sequence). V shed 0 bases and J shed 5 bases, with 14 bases lying between them. In nucleotides, the CDR3 is TGTGCCACCAGCAGAGATTTGGCGGGTTCCCACGAGCAGTACTTC. Translation gives CATSRDLAGSHEQYF.

This clone was counted a single time. The chain combines TRBV5-1 with TRBJ2-3; no clear D gene. V was pared by 0 bases and J by 0 bases, with 5 bases between. The V gene's germline CDR1 is SGHRS and CDR2 YFSETQ. The CDR3 length is 14 residues. Here the CDR3 DNA reads TGCGCCAGCAGCTTGGACGGGAGCACAGATACGCAGTATTTT. Encoded protein: CASSLDGSTDTQYF.